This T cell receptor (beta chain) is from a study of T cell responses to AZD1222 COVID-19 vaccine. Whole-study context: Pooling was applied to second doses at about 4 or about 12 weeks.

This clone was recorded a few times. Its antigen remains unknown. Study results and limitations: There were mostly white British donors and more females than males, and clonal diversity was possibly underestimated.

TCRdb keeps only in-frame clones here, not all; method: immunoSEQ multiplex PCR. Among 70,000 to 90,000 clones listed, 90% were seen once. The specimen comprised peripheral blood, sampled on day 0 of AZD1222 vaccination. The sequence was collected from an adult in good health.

Here the CDR3 DNA reads TGCGCCAGCAGCCAAGGGGTCAGGGAGGGGGATGAGCAGTTCTTC. Protein sequence: CASSQGVREGDEQFF. The rearrangement uses TRBV4-1 and TRBJ2-1; tentatively, D is TRBD2 (7 bases). Germline loops: CDR1 MGHRA, CDR2 YSYEKL. The V and J ends lost 1 base and 8 bases respectively, with 15 bases between them. The CDR3 covers 15 residues.